This T cell receptor (beta chain) was recorded in a study of blood T cell repertoires in COVID-19. Study background: The United States, Italy and Spain supplied acute and convalescent COVID-19 samples. Sample material is recorded as cDNA or gDNA derived from T cells, B-cell-depleted T cells, or PBMCs.

This clone was counted a single time. CDR1 and CDR2 from the germline V gene are MNHNY and SVGAGI (reference sequence). The CDR3 is 14 amino acids. Deletions cut 8 bases from V and 0 bases from J, with 11 bases between. Original analysis: Reference gene primer amplification yielded estimated nucleated cell counts. Method: immunoSEQ multiplex PCR; TCRdb's copy keeps in-frame clones and lacks some. D and trimming were read from the DNA, whereas the V and J calls and clone size are those reported in that table. The repertoire holds more than 300,000 clones, 80% to 90% seen once, with 1% to 1.5% in the top ten.

V and J are TRBV6-6 and TRBJ2-1, with a weak D call TRBD1 (7 bases). The sequence derives from a woman aged 45 to 65 with acute or convalescent COVID-19. Material for sequencing was peripheral blood. CDR3 amino acids: CASAGQLSYNEQFF. Written as DNA, the CDR3 is TGTGCCAGCGCGGGACAGCTCTCCTACAATGAGCAGTTCTTC.